This TCR beta chain emerged from a study of cytomegalovirus exposure and HLA in healthy donors. Primers for the PCR totalled 60 Vbeta and 13 Jbeta. Sequencing was performed with immunoSEQ multiplex PCR; in TCRdb, only in-frame clones are kept and a portion is missing. The sample table sets out around 150,000 clones. Findings and caveats of the study: Cytomegalovirus association was assigned to about 150 TCR beta chains. CMV serostatus was the sole immune exposure information available.

At the time of sampling, donors were nominally healthy, though unrecorded immune exposures were likely. Turning to this clone: The antigen remains unidentified.

Germline V gene data show CDR1 as SNHLY and CDR2 as FYNNEI. This CDR3 is 14 amino acids long. V shed 5 bases and J shed 10 bases, with 15 bases lying between them. V and J are TRBV2 and TRBJ1-6; TRBD1 might be the D (6 bases). Sequencing used PBMCs. This TCR was sampled from a man aged 40-49 years in good health and CMV-seronegative. In nucleotides, the CDR3 is TGTGCCAGCAGTCTGCTCAGGGGACGGTCACCCCTCCACTTT. It codes for CASSLLRGRSPLHF.